This record covers a single T cell receptor (beta chain). Its binding antigen is unknown. The record has no base qualities; no much larger clone is one base away. The data are from a study of PD-L1 blockade in urothelial cancer (TCRdb year 2017). A note on the overall study: Every patient began therapy at some point between 2013 and 2015 and was given atezolizumab 1,200 mg intravenously every 3 weeks. An ECOG performance status of 0 or 1 was recorded for the patients, and 0 to 3 prior chemotherapy regimens had been received by the patients. In the same patients, pretreatment tumors underwent whole exome sequencing and RNA sequencing in addition to TCR sequencing. Pretreatment tumor samples and matched peripheral blood, collected serially before and after atezolizumab treatment, underwent TCR sequencing. Blood samples were analyzed at two time points: 3 weeks after treatment start (second dose) and 6 weeks after treatment start. Blood samples yielded a median of around 130,000 T cells and more than 75,000 unique TCRs, with median clonality approximately 0.08. The study, an exploratory multi-omic analysis, examined somatic, immune and clinical correlates of response to PD-L1 blockade with atezolizumab in urothelial cancer. Durable clinical benefit meant progression-free survival longer than 6 months, and TCR features were also tested against progression-free and overall survival. Just over 28 patients had pretreatment blood TCR-seq, 24 had at least one posttreatment blood collection, and 24 had tumor TCR-seq. Under ten patients reached durable clinical benefit, while about 19 patients did not. About 85% of the 29 patients were identified as males with urothelial cancer of bladder origin, and a prior smoking history was reported by 18 of 29 patients. Study-wide findings and limitations: At 3 weeks after the start of treatment, tumor-associated TCR clones in peripheral blood had expanded more in patients with durable benefit (n ≈ 23, p = 0.022). Small sample size (n ≈ 29) and many exploratory analyses mean the results are intended to be hypothesis-generating. A pretreatment peripheral blood TCR clonality below the median was linked to improved progression-free and overall survival.

Synthetic TCR analog templates were spiked into each PCR to estimate absolute template abundance from read counts. TCRbeta CDR3 regions were amplified from genomic DNA with bias-controlled V and J gene primers using the immunoSEQ assay. Rearranged TCRbeta segments were sequenced at approximately 20X coverage. As for the authors' bioinformatics: Sequencing errors were corrected by clustering, and CDR3s were annotated against IMGT so that V, D and J genes could be assigned. Downstream analyses used only productive TCRbeta rearrangements and left out out-of-frame or stop-codon sequences. Clonality was calculated as one minus the Shannon entropy normalized by the log of the number of unique productive sequences. Fisher's exact test with Benjamini-Hochberg correction, at a threshold of adjusted p below 0.01, was used to find clones that differed between time points or between blood and tumor. The immuneACCESS repertoire file appears here via TCRdb, limited to in-frame rearrangements. These files lack a portion of the clones; in checked studies, under half of the deficit traces to unresolved V genes, and the cause of the others is not known. The DNA gave D and trimming, while V, J and clone size come from that table. The sample includes tens of thousands of clones, with around 86% observed a single time. The ten biggest clones cover under 15% of the sample.

The time point label on this specimen signifies: pretreatment peripheral blood. A cohort of 25 to 30 patients with locally advanced or metastatic urothelial carcinoma, treated at Memorial Sloan Kettering on a trial protocol, was included. Peripheral blood mononuclear cells were collected pretreatment and during treatment, at between 1 and 8 total time points per patient. The Qiagen DNeasy Blood extraction kit was used to purify genomic DNA from total PBMCs and tumor samples. PBMCs were collected pretreatment and during treatment, and were isolated and stored as previously described. This receptor was obtained from a man aged 55 to 70 with urothelial cancer. Sequenced material: PBMCs, taken around atezolizumab (anti-PD-L1) treatment.

CDR3 reads: CASSARRSSGNTIYF. The DNA reads TGTGCCAGCAGCGCGAGGCGGAGCTCTGGAAACACCATATATTTT. Here the chain combines TRBV7-8 and TRBJ1-3; too little of a D gene remains to name it. V is cut by 5 bases and J by 0 bases, and the space between the germline ends is 11 bases. From a lookup of the germline V gene, CDR1 and CDR2 are SGHVS and FQNEAQ. The CDR3, cysteine through phenylalanine, is 15 amino acids long. Only the CDR3 region is kept as DNA, spanning 45 bases read in frame from base 1.